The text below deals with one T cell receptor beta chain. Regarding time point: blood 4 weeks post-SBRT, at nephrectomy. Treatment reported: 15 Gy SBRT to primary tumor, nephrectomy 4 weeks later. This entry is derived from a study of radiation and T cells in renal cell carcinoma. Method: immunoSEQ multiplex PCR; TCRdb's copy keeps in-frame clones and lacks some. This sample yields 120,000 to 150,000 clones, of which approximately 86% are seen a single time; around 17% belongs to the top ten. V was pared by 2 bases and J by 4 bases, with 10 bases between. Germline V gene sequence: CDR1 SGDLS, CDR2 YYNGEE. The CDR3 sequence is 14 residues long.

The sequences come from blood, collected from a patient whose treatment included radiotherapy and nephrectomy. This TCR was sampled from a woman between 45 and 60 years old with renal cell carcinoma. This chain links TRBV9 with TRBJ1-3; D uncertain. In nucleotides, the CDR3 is TGTGCCAGCAGCGTCGAAAGGGCAGGAAACACCATATATTTT. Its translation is CASSVERAGNTIYF.